A single sample is the source of the 13 T cell receptor beta chains below, sequenced in a study of control samples from healthy donors and cancer patients. The assay was immunoSEQ multiplex PCR, and TCRdb's table has in-frame clones only and misses some. Among tens of thousands of clones listed, roughly 89% were seen once. Sequencing was performed on PBMCs. These receptors were obtained from a woman between 40 and 50 years old with lung cancer.

This chain joins TRBV7-3 and TRBJ1-3, with D perhaps TRBD1 (5 bases). The CDR3 consists of 15 residues. V was trimmed by 2 bases and J by 4 bases, leaving 12 bases between them. Germline V gives CDR1 SGHTA, CDR2 FQGTGA. The CDR3 nucleotides read TGTGCCAGCAGCTTAGAGGCAGGGCCCGGAAACACCATATATTTT. Amino acid sequence: CASSLEAGPGNTIYF.

The gene calls are TRBV11-2 and TRBJ2-3; D remains unclear. Germline V CDR1 and CDR2: SGHAT, FQNNGV. The CDR3 covers 16 residues. V lost 2 bases and J lost 4, with 16 bases in between. The CDR3 nucleotides read TGTGCCAGCAGCTTATTAGGGCAGGCCGTTTCAGATACGCAGTATTTT. It codes for CASSLLGQAVSDTQYF.

This clone was recorded only once. The chain has TRBV3-1 (or the pseudogene TRBV3-2) and TRBJ1-2; D may be TRBD1 (5 bases). The CDR3 length is 14 residues. Between the trimmed V and J ends, which lost 3 bases and 0 bases, there was a span of 8 bases. Looked up from germline, CDR1 is LGHDT and CDR2 is YNNKEL (reference sequence). The CDR3 bases are TGTGCCAGCAGCCACTTAGGGGCTAACTATGGCTACACCTTC. As protein: CASSHLGANYGYTF.

This clone was seen only once. This chain uses TRBV30 with TRBJ1-2; TRBD1 might be the D (6 bases). V lost 3 bases, J lost 7 bases, and 21 bases lay in between. Germline lookup yields CDR1 GTSNPN and CDR2 SVGIG (reference sequence). This CDR3 comprises 15 residues. The CDR3 region has the DNA TGTGCCTGGAGAGCCACTGGGGGGGCGGGGAGTGGCTACACCTTC. Protein: CAWRATGGAGSGYTF.

The chain carries TRBV5-6 and TRBJ2-5; a weak D match, TRBD1 (5 bases). CDR3 length: 15 residues. Per germline, CDR1 SGHDT and CDR2 YYEEEE. V lost 2 bases, J lost 2 bases, and 13 bases lay in between. The CDR3 DNA follows: TGTGCCAGCAGCTTTATATATGACAGACAAGAGACCCAGTACTTC. Protein: CASSFIYDRQETQYF.

This chain uses TRBV11-2 with TRBJ2-3; D gene uncertain. Germline V gene lookup returns CDR1 SGHAT and CDR2 FQNNGV. V shed 3 bases and J shed 5 bases, with 6 bases lying between them. The CDR3 spans 12 residues. CDR3 nucleotides: TGTGCCAGCAGCTTGATACAAGATACGCAGTATTTT. The encoded protein is CASSLIQDTQYF.

Written as DNA, the CDR3 is TGTGCCAGCGAAGGGGACGGCGCCTACAATGAGCAGTTCTTC. Protein product: CASEGDGAYNEQFF. This chain uses TRBV28 with TRBJ2-1; D may correspond to TRBD1 or TRBD2 (5 bases each). Per germline, CDR1 MDHEN and CDR2 SYDVKM. Trimming cost V 8 bases and J 2 bases, with 13 bases left between them. CDR3 length equals 14 residues.

This rearrangement joins TRBV5-1 to TRBJ1-1; D ambiguous. Germline lookup yields CDR1 SGHRS and CDR2 YFSETQ. Trimming shortened V by 2 bases and J by 0 bases, and 20 bases separated the two germline ends. This CDR3 comprises 18 residues. Here the CDR3 DNA reads TGCGCCAGCAGCTTTCCGTTGGCTAGTGGTAGGGTGAACACTGAAGCTTTCTTT. Encoded protein: CASSFPLASGRVNTEAFF.

V is TRBV3-1 (or the pseudogene TRBV3-2) and J is TRBJ2-5; 10 nucleotides line up with TRBD2. Trimming at V came to 4 bases and at J to 3 bases, leaving 11 bases not matched to a gene. The germline V gene has CDR1 LGHDT and CDR2 YNNKEL (reference sequence). CDR3 length: 17 residues. CDR3 amino acids: CASSRHSERGGKETQYF. CDR3 in DNA: TGTGCCAGCAGCCGCCACTCTGAGCGGGGGGGAAAAGAGACCCAGTACTTC.

This chain connects TRBV27 to TRBJ2-7, with D possibly TRBD1 on 6 matching bases. V was clipped by 5 bases and J by 6 bases, with 20 bases between them. CDR1 and CDR2 (germline): MNHEY, SMNVEV (reference sequence). CDR3 length: 15 residues. CDR3 bases: TGTGCCAGCAGTCCGTACAGGGACCTCGCCTTCGAGCAGTACTTC. Translated, it gives CASSPYRDLAFEQYF.

Written as DNA, the CDR3 is TGTGCCAGCAGTGAATTTCCAGAGACCCAGTACTTC. It codes for CASSEFPETQYF. The rearrangement links TRBV6-1 to TRBJ2-5, with unresolved D. V was trimmed by 2 bases and J by 4 bases, leaving 5 bases between them. Germline loops: CDR1 MNHNS, CDR2 SASEGT. This CDR3 has 12 residues.

This sequence joins TRBV28 and TRBJ2-4, with D perhaps TRBD1 or TRBD2 (6 bases each). CDR1 and CDR2 from the germline V gene are MDHEN and SYDVKM. Trimming cost V 6 bases and J 3 bases, with 21 bases left between them. The CDR3 covers 17 residues. Written as DNA, the CDR3 is TGTGCCAGCAGATCGTCGGGGGCGGAAGTCGGCAAAAACATTCAGTACTTC. It translates to CASRSSGAEVGKNIQYF.

This clone was recorded a few times. The gene calls are TRBV11-3 and TRBJ1-2; a weak D match, TRBD1 (6 bases). Germline V gives CDR1 SGHNT, CDR2 YENEEA. V lost 4 bases and J 8 bases, leaving 14 bases between the germline ends. The CDR3 runs 13 residues. The CDR3 reads CASSSRGGGGYTF. CDR3 in DNA: TGTGCCAGCAGCTCTAGGGGGGGAGGCGGCTACACCTTC.